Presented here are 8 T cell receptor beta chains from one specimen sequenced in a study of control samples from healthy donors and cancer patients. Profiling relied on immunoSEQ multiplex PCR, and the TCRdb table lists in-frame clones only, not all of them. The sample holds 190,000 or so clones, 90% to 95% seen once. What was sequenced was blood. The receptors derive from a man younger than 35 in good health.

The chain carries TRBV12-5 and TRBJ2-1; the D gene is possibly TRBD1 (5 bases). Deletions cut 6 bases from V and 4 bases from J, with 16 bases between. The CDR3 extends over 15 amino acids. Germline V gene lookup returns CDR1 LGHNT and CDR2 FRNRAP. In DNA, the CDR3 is TGTGCTAGTGGCCAGCAGGGTGGGGCGTACAATGAGCAGTTCTTC. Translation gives CASGQQGGAYNEQFF.

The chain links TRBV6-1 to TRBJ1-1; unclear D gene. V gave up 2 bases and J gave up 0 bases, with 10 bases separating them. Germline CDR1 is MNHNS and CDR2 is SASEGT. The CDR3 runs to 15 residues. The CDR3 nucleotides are TGTGCCAGCAGTGAACAGCGAAGAATGAACACTGAAGCTTTCTTT. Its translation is CASSEQRRMNTEAFF.

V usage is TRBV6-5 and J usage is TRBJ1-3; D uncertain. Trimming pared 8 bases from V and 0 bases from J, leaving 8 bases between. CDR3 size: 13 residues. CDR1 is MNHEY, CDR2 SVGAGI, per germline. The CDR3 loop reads CASEHPSGNTIYF. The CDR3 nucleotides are TGTGCCAGCGAGCACCCCTCTGGAAACACCATATATTTT.

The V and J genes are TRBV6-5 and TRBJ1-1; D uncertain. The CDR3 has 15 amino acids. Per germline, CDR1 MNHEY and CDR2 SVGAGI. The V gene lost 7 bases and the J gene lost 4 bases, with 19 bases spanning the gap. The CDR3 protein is CASTRRSLGSTEAFF. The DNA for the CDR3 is TGTGCCAGCACCCGAAGGTCTCTAGGGAGCACTGAAGCTTTCTTT.

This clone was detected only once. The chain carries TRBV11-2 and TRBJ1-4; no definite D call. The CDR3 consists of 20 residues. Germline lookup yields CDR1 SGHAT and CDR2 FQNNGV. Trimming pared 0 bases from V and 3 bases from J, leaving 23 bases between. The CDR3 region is CASSLDLNGIPNMANEKLFF. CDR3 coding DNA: TGTGCCAGCAGCTTAGATCTGAACGGGATCCCTAACATGGCTAATGAAAAACTGTTTTTT.

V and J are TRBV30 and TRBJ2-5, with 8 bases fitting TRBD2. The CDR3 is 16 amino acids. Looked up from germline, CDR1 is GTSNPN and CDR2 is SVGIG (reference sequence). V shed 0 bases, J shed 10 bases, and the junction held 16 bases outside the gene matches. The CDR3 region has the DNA TGTGCCTGGAGTGTTCCCCGAGGGTCAACCGGGAGGGACCAGTACTTC. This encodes CAWSVPRGSTGRDQYF.

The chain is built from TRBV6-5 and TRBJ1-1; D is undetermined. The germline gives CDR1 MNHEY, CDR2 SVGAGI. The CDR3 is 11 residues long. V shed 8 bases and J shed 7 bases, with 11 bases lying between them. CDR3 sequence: CASGELNEAFF. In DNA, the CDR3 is TGTGCCAGCGGGGAATTAAATGAAGCTTTCTTT.

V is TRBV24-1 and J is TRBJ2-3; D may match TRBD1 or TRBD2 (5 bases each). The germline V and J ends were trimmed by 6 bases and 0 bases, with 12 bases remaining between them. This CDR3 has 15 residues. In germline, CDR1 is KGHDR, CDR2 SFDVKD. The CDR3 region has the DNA TGTGCCACCAGTTTCGGGGCAAGTAGCACAGATACGCAGTATTTT. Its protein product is CATSFGASSTDTQYF.